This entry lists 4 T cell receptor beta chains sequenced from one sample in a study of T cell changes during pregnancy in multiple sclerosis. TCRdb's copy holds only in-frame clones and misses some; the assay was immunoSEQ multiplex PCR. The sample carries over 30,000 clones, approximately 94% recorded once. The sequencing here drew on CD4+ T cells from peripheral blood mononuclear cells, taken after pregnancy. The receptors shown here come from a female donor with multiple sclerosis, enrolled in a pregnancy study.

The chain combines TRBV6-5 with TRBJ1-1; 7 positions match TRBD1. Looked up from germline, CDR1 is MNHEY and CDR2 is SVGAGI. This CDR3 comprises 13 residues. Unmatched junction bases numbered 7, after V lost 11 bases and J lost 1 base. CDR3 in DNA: TGTGCCGTACAGACAGGGACGAACACTGAAGCTTTCTTT. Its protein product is CAVQTGTNTEAFF.

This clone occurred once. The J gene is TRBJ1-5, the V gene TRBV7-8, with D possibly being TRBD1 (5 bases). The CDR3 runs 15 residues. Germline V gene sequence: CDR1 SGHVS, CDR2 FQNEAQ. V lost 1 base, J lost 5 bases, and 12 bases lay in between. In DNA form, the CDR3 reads TGTGCCAGCAGCTTAGACAGGCAAGGATATCAGCCCCAGCATTTT. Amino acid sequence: CASSLDRQGYQPQHF.

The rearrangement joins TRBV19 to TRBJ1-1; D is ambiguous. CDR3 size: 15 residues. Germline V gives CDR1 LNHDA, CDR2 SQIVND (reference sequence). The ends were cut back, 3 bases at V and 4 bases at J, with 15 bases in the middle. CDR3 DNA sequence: TGTGCCAGTAGTATCCCTCCGCGGCGGGCCACTGAAGCTTTCTTT. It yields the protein CASSIPPRRATEAFF.

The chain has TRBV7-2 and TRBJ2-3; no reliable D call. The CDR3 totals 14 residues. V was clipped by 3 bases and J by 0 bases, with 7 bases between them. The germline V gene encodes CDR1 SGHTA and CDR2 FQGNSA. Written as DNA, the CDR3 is TGTGCCAGCAGCTTCGTCAGTAGCACAGATACGCAGTATTTT. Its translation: CASSFVSSTDTQYF.